The next 16 T cell receptor beta chains were all read from a single sample in a study of blood T cells in healthy people across ages. Alongside a J-beta primer mix, a sample-barcoded 5' primer served in a second PCR lasting roughly 7 to 11 cycles. A single record per CDR3 protein comes from TCRdb applying MiXCR to the 5' RACE reads. This sample carries approximately 760,000 distinct CDR3 sequences, roughly 25% of them seen once, and the ten largest clones take just under 9.5%. The same data also went into a second study, on T cells of mothers and their children.

Sequencing was carried out using blood. All receptors derive from a boy aged 5 to 17 in good health.

The V gene is TRBV15, the J gene TRBJ2-1; 10 bases align to TRBD1. The CDR3 is 16 residues long. With V trimmed by 0 bases and J by 7 bases, 6 bases remained unmatched. Germline V gene lookup returns CDR1 LNHNV and CDR2 YYDKDF (reference sequence). Here the CDR3 reads CATSRDLGQGRNEQFF. Written as DNA, the CDR3 is TGTGCCACCAGCAGAGATCTGGGACAGGGGAGGAATGAGCAGTTCTTC.

This clonotype was counted a few times. The chain links TRBV9 to TRBJ2-5; D gene uncertain. Gene TRBJ2-1 matches the end of the DNA better, so the J call may be wrong. Germline CDR1 and CDR2: SGDLS and YYNGEE. CDR3 length: 13 residues. DNA for the CDR3: TGTGCCAGCAGCCTGACACATTACAATGAGCAGTTCTTC. Translation gives CASSLTHYNEQFF.

The chain recombines TRBV28 with TRBJ2-1; D gene uncertain. This CDR3 has 15 residues. V gave up 6 bases and J gave up 7 bases, with 19 bases separating them. Germline V gene data show CDR1 as MDHEN and CDR2 as SYDVKM. CDR3 nucleotide sequence: TGTGCCAGCAGCTCTATTGTATTCGAGAGAAATGAGCAGTTCTTC. It is translated as CASSSIVFERNEQFF.

V and J are TRBV20-1 and TRBJ2-1; D assignment may be TRBD1 or TRBD2 (5 bases each). Germline V gene sequence: CDR1 DFQATT, CDR2 SNEGSKA (reference sequence). V shed 6 bases and J shed 4 bases, with 19 bases lying between them. This CDR3 region has 15 residues. CDR3 protein: CSALGMRGSYNEQFF. The CDR3 DNA reads TGCAGTGCCCTCGGGATGAGGGGCTCATACAATGAGCAGTTCTTC.

V and J are TRBV5-1 and TRBJ2-3; 8 positions match TRBD2. Germline-derived CDR1 and CDR2 are SGHRS and YFSETQ. J gave up 4 bases and V 4 bases, and 2 bases lay outside the gene matches. The CDR3 runs to 13 residues. CDR3 bases: TGCGCCAGCAGCCGGGAGGGGGCAGATACGCAGTATTTT. Amino acid sequence: CASSREGADTQYF.

This clonotype was observed a few times. The chain carries TRBV29-1 and TRBJ2-5; no clear D gene. The closer fit of TRBJ2-1 to the DNA end suggests the J call may be wrong. Germline CDR1 is SQVTM and CDR2 is ANQGSEA. The CDR3 loop spans 12 amino acids. The CDR3 DNA reads TGCAGCGTTGTACCGAGTTACAATGAGCAGTTCTTC. It codes for CSVVPSYNEQFF.

This chain connects TRBV28 to TRBJ2-5, with a tentative D call TRBD1 (5 bases). Judging by the DNA end, TRBJ2-1 fits better; the J call may be wrong. Germline CDR1 reads MDHEN; CDR2 reads SYDVKM. This CDR3 has 16 amino acids. CDR3 bases: TGTGCCAGCAGCTCCCCACTTGACAGCTTAGACAATGAGCAGTTCTTC. Protein sequence: CASSSPLDSLDNEQFF.

V and J are TRBV7-2 and TRBJ2-7; 8 positions agree with TRBD1. Trimming at V came to 10 bases and at J to 6 bases, leaving 5 bases not matched to a gene. This CDR3 is built from 11 residues. Germline V CDR1 and CDR2: SGHTA, FQGNSA. The CDR3 DNA follows: TGTGCCACCAGGACAGGGACCGAGCAGTACTTC. This sequence encodes CATRTGTEQYF.

This clonotype was seen a few times. This chain connects TRBV6-6 to TRBJ1-4, with TRBD1 as a possible D gene (6 bases). Looked up from germline, CDR1 is MNHNY and CDR2 is SVGAGI (reference sequence). CDR3 length equals 14 residues. The germline V and J ends were trimmed by 7 bases and 7 bases, with 16 bases remaining between them. CDR3 nucleotide sequence: TGTGCCAGCACCCTTACAGGGCCTCGTGAAAAACTGTTTTTT. The encoded protein is CASTLTGPREKLFF.

A word on this clonotype: An end of the junction differs from the germline gene, which may be a read error. The rearrangement uses TRBV4-1 and TRBJ1-3; D not certain. The CDR3 spans 16 residues. Germline assignment: CDR1 MGHRA and CDR2 YSYEKL. CDR3 sequence reads: CASSQEDRRGRNTIYF. For the CDR3, the DNA is TGTGCCAGCAGCCAAGAAGATAGGAGAGGGAGAAACACCATATATTTT.

This clonotype was seen a handful of times. The CDR3 reads CSVALAEIGNEQFF. In DNA form, the CDR3 reads TGCAGCGTGGCCTTAGCGGAAATAGGGAATGAGCAGTTCTTC. The V gene is TRBV29-1, the J gene TRBJ2-1; D might be TRBD2 (6 bases). CDR1 and CDR2 from the germline V gene are SQVTM and ANQGSEA. This CDR3 is built from 14 residues. V lost 6 bases and J 7 bases, leaving 19 bases between the germline ends.

V is TRBV2 and J is TRBJ1-5; TRBD1 matches 11 bases. Looked up from germline, CDR1 is SNHLY and CDR2 is FYNNEI. The CDR3 loop spans 15 amino acids. V trimming: 4 bases; J trimming: 5 bases; junction bases outside the gene matches: 4. CDR3 amino acids: CASSAGTGGYQPQHF. CDR3 nucleotide sequence: TGTGCCAGCAGTGCCGGGACAGGGGGGTATCAGCCCCAGCATTTT.

This chain uses TRBV12-3 or TRBV12-4 with TRBJ1-5, with TRBD1 matching 10 bases. J lost 7 bases, V lost 10 bases, and 4 bases had no gene match. The CDR3 contains 12 residues. CDR3 region: CATRTGGQPQHF. CDR3 nucleotide sequence: TGTGCCACCCGGACAGGGGGACAGCCCCAGCATTTT.

The chain is built from TRBV18 and TRBJ2-1; weak D call: TRBD2 (5 bases). The CDR3 consists of 12 residues. The germline CDR1 and CDR2 sequences are KGHSH and LQKENI. V lost 4 bases to trimming and J lost 8 bases, with 9 bases between them. CDR3 DNA: TGTGCCAGCTCACTCGGGAATTATGAGCAGTTCTTC. As protein: CASSLGNYEQFF.

This chain links TRBV6-5 with TRBJ1-1; tentatively, D is TRBD1 (5 bases). The V gene's germline CDR1 is MNHEY and CDR2 SVGAGI. The CDR3 spans 14 residues. V shed 5 bases and J shed 9 bases, with 19 bases lying between them. The CDR3 DNA reads as TGTGCCAGCAGTCTCCCGGGGCCCGAGTCACAAGCTTTCTTT. Protein: CASSLPGPESQAFF.

On this clonotype itself: A read error may produce the germline difference seen at one junction end. The J gene is TRBJ2-3, the V gene TRBV7-9; 7 bases are a match to TRBD1. Per the germline V gene, CDR1 is SEHNR and CDR2 is FQNEAQ (reference sequence). The CDR3 contains 14 residues. The CDR3 loop reads CASSWGQRTNTQYF. In DNA form, the CDR3 reads TGTGCCAGCAGCTGGGGACAGCGCACAAATACGCAGTATTTT.